What follows describes a single TCR beta chain. No antigen is known for it. One end of the junction does not line up with germline, which may come from a read error. The sample belongs to a study of cytomegalovirus exposure and HLA in healthy donors (dated by TCRdb to 2015 to 2018). In the study overall: In an earlier analysis of fewer than 750 of the donors, less than 350 Gb of sequence data and 90 million to 120 million unique TCR beta sequences from 150 million to 200 million T cells were reported. An early release covering about 600 HLA-typed donors comprised about 310 gigabases of sequencing data and about 90 million unique TCR sequences. Among the roughly 400 genotyped donors, around 81% belonged to the genetic ancestry cluster associated with self-reported Caucasian donors. The study aimed to test whether signatures of past pathogen exposure could be identified by cataloging public T cell receptors. The study profiled the T cell repertoires of 500 to 800 subjects by immunosequencing and related them to cytomegalovirus serostatus. Besides the first cohort of approximately 710 subjects, a separate validation cohort made up of over 95 different subjects was used. To predict cytomegalovirus infection status, the study brought together high-throughput TCR immunosequencing, statistical association of individual TCRs with disease status, and machine learning. A later analysis re-examined previously published TCR beta repertoires from just over 650 donors and added high-resolution HLA genotyping to investigate patterns of TCR occurrence. Rather than drawing on any new phenotypic data, the later analysis identified candidate immune exposures from TCR beta sequences and the way those sequences occurred across donors. In an earlier analysis of 500 to 650 of the donors, high-throughput TCR beta sequencing was used to judge whether each TCR beta V gene segment behaved as functional or pseudogenic. Alongside the repertoire data, information on donor age, sex, ethnicity and CMV serostatus was compiled. A later genetic analysis used genome-wide SNP genotypes for about 65% of the 666 donors, treating that subset as a discovery cohort. All discovery cohort repertoires had been generated using a single sequencing platform. Class I and class II HLA loci were covered by the typing at four-digit resolution. Typing coverage varied by locus: roughly 629-630 donors for A, B, C, DRB1 and DQB1; more than 500 for DQA1; nearly 610 for DPA1; approximately 490 for DPB1. About five DR-DQ haplotypes were treated as single units for association and clustering because of strong linkage in the cohort. Across approximately 400 genotyped donors of the cohort, an average of about 200,000 unique TCR beta nucleotide sequences per donor were sequenced, and 15% to 20% of those sequences were non-productive.

The cohort comprised some 730 healthy bone marrow donors. At the time of sampling, all cohort members were nominally healthy, though unrecorded immune exposures were likely present. The donor was CMV seronegative and was included in the group of under 450 seronegative cohort members. A peripheral blood sample was collected from each donor, and TCR beta sequencing was performed on peripheral blood mononuclear cells. Genomic DNA extraction from the blood cell samples was performed with the Qiagen DNeasy Blood Extraction Kit. The library was prepared using the immunoSEQ multiplex PCR assay. The multiplex PCR relied on a mix of 60 forward primers for TCR Vbeta segments and 13 reverse primers for TCR Jbeta segments. Amplification of the CDR3 region of rearranged TCR beta genes was performed with a multiplex PCR assay on genomic DNA. The Illumina HiSeq System was used to sequence the amplified TCR beta libraries as 87-base-pair reads. Per the authors' processing: Across the 600 to 700 repertoires, a later analysis counted approximately 75 million unique TCR beta chains, approximately 10 million of which were shared by at least two donors. Raw reads were error-corrected and collapsed into unique sequences by a nearest-neighbor algorithm in which closely related sequences were merged to remove PCR and sequencing errors. Alignment of CDR3 sequences to IMGT reference sequences was used to assign V, D and J gene segments. For a sequence to be retained, a match of at least six nucleotides was required to both a V gene segment and a J gene segment. A rearrangement was called productive if the CDR3 had no stop codons and remained in frame with V and J, and every other rearrangement was called non-productive. CDR3 was defined according to IMGT convention as the region running from the second conserved V-encoded cysteine to the conserved J-encoded phenylalanine. The earlier analysis of about 500 of the donors excluded sequences that lacked an unambiguous match to a single V gene segment. An earlier analysis of a few hundred of the donors called V segments functional above 56.7% productive rearrangements and segregating when the between-donor standard deviation exceeded 5%. A statistical classification framework was built for diagnosing cytomegalovirus status from the catalog of TCR beta chain sequences. A later analysis assigned V and J genes by comparing TCR nucleotide sequences with IMGT/GENE-DB human TR gene sequences. The TCRdist pipeline was used in a later analysis to assign CDR3 sequences and most-parsimonious VDJ recombination scenarios. In a later analysis, each TCR beta chain was defined by its CDR3 amino acid sequence together with its V-gene family, and reads without a unique V-gene family were excluded. In a later analysis, approximately 640 highly shared, low-generation-probability nucleotide sequences were removed to address suspected cross-contamination and a sequencing artifact. In a later analysis, a clonal expansion index for each public chain was calculated from normalized within-repertoire ranks of inferred template counts. Generation probabilities in a later analysis came from a VDJ recombination model fitted to out-of-frame rearrangements, and those results were checked against IGoR. Hypergeometric tests were used in a later analysis to score TCR-TCR, TCR-HLA and TCR-CMV co-occurrence, with a repertoire-size bias correction applied to the TCR pairs. To estimate false discovery rates, a later analysis permuted the HLA or CMV assignments 20 times. In a later analysis, co-occurring TCRs were grouped using DBSCAN, and TCRdist sequence similarity was added for clustering within HLA-allele-positive subsets. Repertoires with fewer than 30,000 or more than 120,000 public chains were left out of co-occurrence clustering, as were about five repertoires with anomalous nucleotide sharing. The table comes from immuneACCESS by way of TCRdb, which keeps in-frame sequences with V and J called. Part of the clones is missing from these tables; in studies checked, under half for an unresolved V gene and the rest for unknown reasons. The V and J calls and clone size come from that table; D and trimming were worked out from the DNA. The sample's clone listing holds more than 100,000 clones. The top ten clonotypes cover about 3% of the sample.

Overall results and qualifications from the work: A further reported finding was that TCR beta sequences accurately predicted the HLA-A and HLA-B alleles for most subjects in the first cohort. When HLA alleles, especially DR and DQ, strongly co-occurred, TCR associations were difficult to assign to individual alleles. According to a later analysis, TCR association rates differed among HLA loci, with DRB1 alleles showing the most associated TCRs and HLA-C alleles showing the fewest. The authors suggested that the approach could potentially be extended to other disease states and immunological phenotypes. CMV serostatus was the only immune exposure information available for the cohort. Presence/absence analyses assumed roughly uniform sequencing depth across donors, an assumption that may not hold. A later genetic analysis associated a missense DCLRE1C variant with V-gene and J-gene trimming of TCR beta chains, and an independent cohort replicated the association. Compared with equally common non-associated chains, HLA-associated TCR beta chains in a later analysis were more clonally expanded and had lower generation probabilities. HLA typing was unavailable for some donors at each locus, so association tests used only the typed subset. A few of the identified cytomegalovirus-associated TCR beta chains were confirmed in vitro to be specific for cytomegalovirus antigens. This cohort had only TCR beta chains sequenced, and the lack of alpha or paired-chain data limited which features could be detected. Cytomegalovirus status was reported to be diagnosed by the classifier with high specificity and sensitivity in both the original and validation cohorts. Linkage disequilibrium might explain the correlated functional status among segregating V segments, but an unknown experimental factor could not be excluded. A later analysis reported that several top co-occurrence clusters appeared linked to parvovirus B19, influenza, CMV and Epstein-Barr virus. Across donors, most TCR sequences were observed very rarely, whereas some public TCRs were present in many individuals. In a later genetic analysis, fewer N-insertions in productive TCRs were reported among donors in an Asian-associated ancestry cluster than the approximately 670-donor mean. An earlier analysis of approximately 570 of the donors showed that most TCR beta V segments appeared in productive rearrangements either about 87% or about 30% of the time, which broadly matched IMGT annotations. Because counts were too low, fewer than 20 rarely observed V segments, including chromosome 9 orphons, were excluded from the earlier analysis of 587 of the donors. Specific HLA alleles were associated with 16,951 TCR beta sequences at a false discovery rate of 0.05 in a later analysis. The study gave a list of about 150 TCR beta chains associated with cytomegalovirus. A later analysis found that most CMV-associated TCR beta chains appeared HLA-restricted, with HLA associations seemingly driven largely by CMV exposure. A cluster of highly shared sequence variants was judged likely to represent a technical artifact of the sequencing pipeline.

The TCR sequence derives from a man aged 35-49 years in good health and CMV-seronegative. Sequenced material: PBMCs.

The sequenced DNA is TGCAGCTCCCTTATAGACAACGAGCAGTTCTTC. Its translation reads: CSSLIDNEQFF. The chain joins TRBV29-1 to TRBJ2-1, with the D gene uncertain. Reading from cysteine to phenylalanine, the CDR3 counts 11 amino acids. CDR3 DNA only is kept here, 33 bases in frame from base 1. From the germline V gene, CDR1 is SQVTM and CDR2 is ANQGSEA.